The T cell receptor beta chain under discussion was sequenced for a study of T cells after somatic rescue of genetic block. Clones were read by immunoSEQ multiplex PCR, and TCRdb kept only the in-frame ones, dropping some. The repertoire holds roughly 92,000 clones, with around 89% as singletons. The source is a woman aged 18-29 years. Sequenced input: peripheral blood mononuclear cells (PBMCs).

CDR3 sequence (DNA): TGTGCCAGCAGTCCCATATTAGCGGGAGGGCCCTCGGACGAGCAGTACTTC. Amino acids: CASSPILAGGPSDEQYF. The chain uses TRBV27 and TRBJ2-7; 11 bases are shared with TRBD2. Germline CDR1 reads MNHEY; CDR2 reads SMNVEV (reference sequence). The CDR3 loop spans 17 amino acids. The trim removed 5 bases at V and 5 bases at J, leaving 14 bases unmatched.